Reported below is one T cell receptor (beta chain). Its antigen is currently unknown. The method was immunoSEQ multiplex PCR; TCRdb's version includes in-frame clones alone and lacks a portion of them. In the table there are tens of thousands of clones, around 69% of which are singletons. The CDR3 is made up of 13 amino acids. Germline V gene sequence: CDR1 SGHRS, CDR2 YFSETQ. V was pared by 4 bases and J by 4 bases, with 9 bases between. These data originate in a study of vaccination effects on CD4 cells after COVID-19. Using viral peptide pools, the ViraFEST assay grew out antigen-specific CD4+ T cells prior to sequencing. Culture lasted 10 days before CD4+ T cell isolation. Negative nucleocapsid antibody tests before and after vaccination confirmed no previous SARS-CoV-2 infection. Every well got a few million PBMC, which were grown with 8.5 to 10 IU/ml IL-2 and about 10 ug/ml peptides.

The J gene is TRBJ1-5, the V gene TRBV5-1; no clear D gene. The specimen comprised CD4+ T cells from PBMCs cultured with HCoV-NL63 spike peptides, sampled before COVID-19 vaccination. This receptor was taken from a human donor who received a COVID-19 vaccine. The chain's CDR3 is CASSADQNQPQHF. In DNA, the CDR3 is TGCGCCAGCAGCGCCGACCAAAATCAGCCCCAGCATTTT.